The text below deals with one T cell receptor beta chain. The sample is drawn from a study of blood T cell repertoires in COVID-19. Background on the study: Specimens from acute and convalescent COVID-19 originated in the United States, Italy and Spain.

Assay: immunoSEQ multiplex PCR; the TCRdb copy retains only in-frame clones and omits some. Of roughly 290,000 clones in the sample, approximately 88% were seen once. Germline V gene lookup returns CDR1 KGHSH and CDR2 LQKENI. This CDR3 is 12 amino acids long. The germline V and J ends were trimmed by 4 bases and 2 bases, with 6 bases remaining between them. The receptor comes from a woman in her forties who had recovered from COVID-19. Specimen: PBMCs or T cells enriched from blood (not recorded which). V is TRBV18 and J is TRBJ2-7; D might be TRBD1 (5 bases). This CDR3 reads CASSQGPYEQYF. Here the CDR3 DNA reads TGTGCCAGCTCACAGGGGCCCTACGAGCAGTACTTC.